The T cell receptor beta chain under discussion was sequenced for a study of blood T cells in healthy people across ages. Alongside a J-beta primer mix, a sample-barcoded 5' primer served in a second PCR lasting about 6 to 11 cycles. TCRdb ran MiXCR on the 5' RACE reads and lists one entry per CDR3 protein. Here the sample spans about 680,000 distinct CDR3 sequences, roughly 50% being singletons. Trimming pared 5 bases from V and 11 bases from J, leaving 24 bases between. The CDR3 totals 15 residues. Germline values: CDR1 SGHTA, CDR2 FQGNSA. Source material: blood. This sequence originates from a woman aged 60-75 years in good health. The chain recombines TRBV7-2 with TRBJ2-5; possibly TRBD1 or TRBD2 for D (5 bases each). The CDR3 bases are TGTGCCAGCAGCCCTACCGGGACGTACAACTTCAAGCAGTACTTC. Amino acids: CASSPTGTYNFKQYF.